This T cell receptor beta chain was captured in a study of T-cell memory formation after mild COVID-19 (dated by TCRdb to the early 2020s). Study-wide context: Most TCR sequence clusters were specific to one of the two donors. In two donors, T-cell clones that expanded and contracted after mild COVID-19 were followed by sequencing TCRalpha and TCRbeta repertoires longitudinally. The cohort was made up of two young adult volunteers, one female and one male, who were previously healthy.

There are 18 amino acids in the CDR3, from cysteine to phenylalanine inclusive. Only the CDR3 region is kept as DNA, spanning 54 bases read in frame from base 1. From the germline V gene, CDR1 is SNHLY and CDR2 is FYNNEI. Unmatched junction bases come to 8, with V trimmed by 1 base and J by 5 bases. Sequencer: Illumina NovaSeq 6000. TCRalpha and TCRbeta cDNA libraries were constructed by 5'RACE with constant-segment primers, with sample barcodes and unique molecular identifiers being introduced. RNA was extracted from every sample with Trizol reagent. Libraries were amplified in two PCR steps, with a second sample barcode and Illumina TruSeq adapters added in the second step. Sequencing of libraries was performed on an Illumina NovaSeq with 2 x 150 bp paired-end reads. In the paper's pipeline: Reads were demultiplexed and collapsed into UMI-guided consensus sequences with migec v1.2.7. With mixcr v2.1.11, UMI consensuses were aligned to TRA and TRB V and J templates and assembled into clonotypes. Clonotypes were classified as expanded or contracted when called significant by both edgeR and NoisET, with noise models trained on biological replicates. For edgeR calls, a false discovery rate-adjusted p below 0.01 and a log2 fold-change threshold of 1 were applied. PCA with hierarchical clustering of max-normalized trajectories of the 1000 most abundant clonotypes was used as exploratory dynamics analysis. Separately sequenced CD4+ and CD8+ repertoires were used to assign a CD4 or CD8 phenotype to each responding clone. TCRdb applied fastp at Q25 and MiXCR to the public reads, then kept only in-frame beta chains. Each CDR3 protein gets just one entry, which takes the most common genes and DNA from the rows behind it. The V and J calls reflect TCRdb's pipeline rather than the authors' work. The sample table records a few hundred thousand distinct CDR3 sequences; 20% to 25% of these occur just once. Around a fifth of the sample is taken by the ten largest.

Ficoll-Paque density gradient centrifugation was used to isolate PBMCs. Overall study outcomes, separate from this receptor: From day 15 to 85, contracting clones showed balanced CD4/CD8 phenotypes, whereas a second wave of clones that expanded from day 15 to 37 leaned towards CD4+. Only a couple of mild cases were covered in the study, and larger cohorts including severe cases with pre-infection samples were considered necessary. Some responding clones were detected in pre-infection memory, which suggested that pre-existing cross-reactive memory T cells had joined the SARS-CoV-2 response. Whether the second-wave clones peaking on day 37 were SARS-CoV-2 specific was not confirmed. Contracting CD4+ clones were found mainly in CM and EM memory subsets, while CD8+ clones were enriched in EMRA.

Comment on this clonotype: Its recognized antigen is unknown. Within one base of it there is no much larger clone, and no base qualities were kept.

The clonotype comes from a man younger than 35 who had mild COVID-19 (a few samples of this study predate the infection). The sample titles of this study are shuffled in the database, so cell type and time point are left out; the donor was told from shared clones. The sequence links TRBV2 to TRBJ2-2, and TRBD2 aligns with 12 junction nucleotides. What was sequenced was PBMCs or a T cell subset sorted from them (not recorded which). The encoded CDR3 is CASSEGLAGGPVTGELFF. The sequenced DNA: TGTGCCAGCAGTGAAGGGCTAGCGGGGGGGCCGGTAACCGGGGAGCTGTTTTTT.